One T cell receptor beta chain is described in this entry. Per the germline V gene, CDR1 is LNHDA and CDR2 is SQIVND (reference sequence). This CDR3 has 17 amino acids. The V and J ends lost 6 bases and 0 bases, in that order; junction bases with no gene match: 10. This entry belongs to a study of blood T cell repertoires in COVID-19. Measured with immunoSEQ multiplex PCR; TCRdb has only the in-frame clones, and not every one. The data hold about 70,000 clones, with 75% to 80% observed a single time. The TCR sequence derives from a woman aged 60-75 years with acute or convalescent COVID-19. The sequenced sample was peripheral blood. V and J are TRBV19 and TRBJ2-7; 11 nucleotides align to TRBD1. The DNA for the CDR3 is TGTGCCAGTAGACGCACCCCCGGGACAGGGGGCTCCTACGAGCAGTACTTC. Amino acid sequence: CASRRTPGTGGSYEQYF.